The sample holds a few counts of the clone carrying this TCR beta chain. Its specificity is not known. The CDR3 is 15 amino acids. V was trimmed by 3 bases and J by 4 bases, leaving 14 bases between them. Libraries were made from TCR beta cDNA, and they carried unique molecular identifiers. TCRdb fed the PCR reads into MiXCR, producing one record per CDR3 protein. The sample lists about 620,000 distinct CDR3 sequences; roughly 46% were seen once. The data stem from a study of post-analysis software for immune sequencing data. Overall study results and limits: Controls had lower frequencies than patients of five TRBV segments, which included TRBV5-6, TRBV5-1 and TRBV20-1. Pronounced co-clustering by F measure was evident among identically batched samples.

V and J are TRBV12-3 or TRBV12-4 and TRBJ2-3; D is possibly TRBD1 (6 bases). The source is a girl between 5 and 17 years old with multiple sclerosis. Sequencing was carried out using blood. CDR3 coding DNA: TGTGCCAGCAGTTTTTACAGGGATAAGGCAGATACGCAGTATTTT. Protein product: CASSFYRDKADTQYF.